This T cell receptor beta chain is from a study of blood T cell repertoires in COVID-19. Across the whole study: Specimens from acute and convalescent COVID-19 originated in the United States, Italy and Spain. PBMCs, B-cell-depleted T cells, or T cells provided the cDNA or gDNA that made up the material.

J was trimmed by 11 bases and V by 3 bases; bases with no gene match: 6. This CDR3 is 12 amino acids long. From germline, CDR1 is DFQATT and CDR2 SNEGSKA (reference sequence). Per the authors' pipeline: Amplification from reference gene primers served as the basis for estimated nucleated cell counts. TCRdb keeps only in-frame clones here, not all; method: immunoSEQ multiplex PCR. From that table come the V and J calls and clone size; the DNA was used to work out D and trimming. The sample holds about 190,000 clones, approximately 79% seen once. This TCR was sampled from a woman aged 70-85 years with acute or convalescent COVID-19. The specimen was peripheral blood. V gene TRBV20-1 combines with J gene TRBJ1-4; 7 nucleotides line up with TRBD1. The CDR3 DNA reads as TGCAGTGCTAGTACAGGGGTGTCCAAACTGTTTTTT. Translating it yields CSASTGVSKLFF.